The sequence of this T cell receptor beta chain was determined in a study of Ad26.COV2.S vaccination and SARS-CoV-2 variants. Study overall: Intramuscularly, Ad26.COV2.S was given either once or twice, 56 days apart.

As for this clone: Its specificity is not known.

Treatment in this sample: approximately 18 received Ad26.COV2.S at low or high dose, single or two shots; several received placebo; per-sample allocation not given. Material that was analyzed had been drawn on day 63 after the first vaccine or placebo injection. Vaccine was an Ad26 vector expressing Wuhan-strain SARS-CoV-2 spike. Clones were sequenced by immunoSEQ multiplex PCR, and TCRdb holds only the in-frame ones, with some missing. The sample holds over 400,000 clones; roughly 90% are singletons and the top ten take approximately 1.7%. Regarding the study as a whole: Researchers reported similar non-spike TCR breadth in vaccine and placebo recipients. Vaccinees showed greater spike-specific TCR breadth than placebo recipients.

The CDR3 covers 19 residues. The junction had 7 bases not matched to a gene; V was cut back by 2 bases and J by 0 bases. From germline, CDR1 is SGHTA and CDR2 FQGNSA. This receptor was taken from a person aged 18-60 years who received the Ad26.COV2.S COVID-19 vaccine or a placebo. The J gene is TRBJ2-1, the V gene TRBV7-2; 13 nucleotides match TRBD2. Sequenced material: peripheral blood, taken in a trial of Ad26.COV2.S vaccine versus placebo. CDR3 DNA sequence: TGTGCCAGCAGCTTAAGGACTAGCGGGGGTCTAAGCTCCTACAATGAGCAGTTCTTC. It is translated as CASSLRTSGGLSSYNEQFF.